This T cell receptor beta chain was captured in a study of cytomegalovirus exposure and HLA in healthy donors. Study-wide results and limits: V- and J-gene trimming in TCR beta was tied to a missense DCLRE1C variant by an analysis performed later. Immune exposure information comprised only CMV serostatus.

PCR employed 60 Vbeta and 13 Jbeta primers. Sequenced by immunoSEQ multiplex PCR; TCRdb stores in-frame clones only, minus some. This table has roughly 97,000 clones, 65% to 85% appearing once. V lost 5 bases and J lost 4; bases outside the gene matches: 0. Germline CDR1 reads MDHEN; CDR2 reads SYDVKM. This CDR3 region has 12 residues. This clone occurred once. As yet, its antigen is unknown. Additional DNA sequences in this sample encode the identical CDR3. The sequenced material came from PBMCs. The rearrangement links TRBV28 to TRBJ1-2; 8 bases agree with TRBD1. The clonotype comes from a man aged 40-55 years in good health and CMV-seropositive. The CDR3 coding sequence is TGTGCCAGCAGTGACAGGGGCTATGGCTACACCTTC. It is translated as CASSDRGYGYTF.